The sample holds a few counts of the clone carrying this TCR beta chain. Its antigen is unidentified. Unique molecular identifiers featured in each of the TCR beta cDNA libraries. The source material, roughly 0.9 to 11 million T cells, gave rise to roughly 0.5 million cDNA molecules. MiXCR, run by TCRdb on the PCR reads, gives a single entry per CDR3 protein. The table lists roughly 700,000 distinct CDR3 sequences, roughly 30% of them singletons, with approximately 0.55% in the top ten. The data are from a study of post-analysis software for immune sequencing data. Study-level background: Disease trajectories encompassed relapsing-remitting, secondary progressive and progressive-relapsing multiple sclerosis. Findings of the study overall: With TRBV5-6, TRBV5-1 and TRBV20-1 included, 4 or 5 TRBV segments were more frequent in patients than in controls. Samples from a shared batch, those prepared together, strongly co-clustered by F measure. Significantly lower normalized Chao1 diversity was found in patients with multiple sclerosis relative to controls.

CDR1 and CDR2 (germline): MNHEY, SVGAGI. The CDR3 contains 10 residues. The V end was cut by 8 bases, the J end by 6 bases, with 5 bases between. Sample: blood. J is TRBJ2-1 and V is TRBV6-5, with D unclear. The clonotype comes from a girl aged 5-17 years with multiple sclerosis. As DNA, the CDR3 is TGTGCCAGCGGATTCAATGAGCAGTTCTTC. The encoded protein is CASGFNEQFF.